Below, 8 T cell receptor beta chains from the same sample are listed, as sequenced in a study of T-cell memory formation after mild COVID-19. TCRdb reanalysed the 5' RACE reads using MiXCR and keeps one entry per CDR3 protein. The sample contains about 560,000 distinct CDR3 sequences, 20% to 25% of which appear only once. The specimen was PBMCs or a T cell subset sorted from them (not recorded which). Receptors were obtained from an adult woman who had mild COVID-19 (a few samples of this study predate the infection). Cell type and time point are not known.

This clonotype came up a few times. The CDR3 region is CASSTGRQETQYF. The DNA for the CDR3 is TGTGCCAGCAGCACAGGGAGGCAGGAGACCCAGTACTTC. V usage is TRBV7-2 and J usage is TRBJ2-5, with D perhaps matching TRBD1 or TRBD2 (6 bases each). The CDR3 runs 13 residues. Germline loops: CDR1 SGHTA, CDR2 FQGNSA. The V end lost 5 bases, the J end lost 5 bases, and 12 bases lay between the germline ends.

J is TRBJ1-1 and V is TRBV15; D possibly corresponds to TRBD1 (6 bases). V was pared by 5 bases and J by 0 bases, with 10 bases between. The CDR3 extends over 14 amino acids. Germline V gene sequence: CDR1 LNHNV, CDR2 YYDKDF (reference sequence). The CDR3 nucleotides read TGTGCCACCAGCCGGACAGACATGAACACTGAAGCTTTCTTT. Its protein product is CATSRTDMNTEAFF.

This clonotype was counted ten times or more. The V and J genes are TRBV5-1 and TRBJ2-3; TRBD2 matches 10 bases. CDR1 and CDR2 from the germline V gene are SGHRS and YFSETQ. The J segment lost 0 bases and the V segment lost 5 bases, leaving 6 bases of the junction unmatched. The CDR3 is 16 residues long. CDR3 bases: TGCGCCAGCAGGCAACTAGCGGGAATTAGCACAGATACGCAGTATTTT. This codes for CASRQLAGISTDTQYF. Complete variable domain (other parts from reference TRBV5-1 and TRBJ2-3): KAGVTQTPRYLIKTRGQQVTLSCSPISGHRSVSWYQQTPGQGLQFLFEYFSETQRNKGNFPGRFSGRQFSNSRSEMNVSTLELGDSALYLCASRQLAGISTDTQYFGPGTRLTVL.

The genes are TRBV27 and TRBJ1-5; 8 nucleotides line up with TRBD1. J was trimmed by 3 bases and V by 6 bases; bases with no gene match: 7. Germline V lookup: CDR1 MNHEY, CDR2 SMNVEV (reference sequence). The CDR3 length is 15 residues. For the CDR3, the DNA is TGTGCCAGCAGGAAGACAGGGGCGATCAATCAGCCCCAGCATTTT. Its translation: CASRKTGAINQPQHF.

This chain joins TRBV4-1 and TRBJ2-7; D possibly corresponds to TRBD2 (5 bases). Germline V gives CDR1 MGHRA, CDR2 YSYEKL. This CDR3 is 15 amino acids long. V shed 0 bases and J shed 4 bases, with 13 bases lying between them. The DNA of the CDR3 is TGCGCCAGCAGCCAAGAGGTAGGGAGATCGTACGAGCAGTACTTC. Its protein is CASSQEVGRSYEQYF.

The V and J genes are TRBV3-1 and TRBJ2-3; 12 positions match TRBD2. CDR1 LGHDT and CDR2 YNNKEL come from the germline V gene (reference sequence). V trimming: 1 base; J trimming: 6 bases; junction bases outside the gene matches: 5. The CDR3 totals 16 residues. The CDR3 nucleotides read TGTGCCAGCAGCCAAGGACTAGCGGGGGCCGATGATACGCAGTATTTT. As protein: CASSQGLAGADDTQYF.

This clonotype has more than one count but fewer than ten. The V call is TRBV7-9, the J call TRBJ2-7; D ambiguous. This CDR3 comprises 13 residues. The germline V and J ends were trimmed by 3 bases and 2 bases, with 8 bases remaining between them. Per the germline V gene, CDR1 is SEHNR and CDR2 is FQNEAQ (reference sequence). Written as DNA, the CDR3 is TGTGCCAGCAGCTTTAGCCTAGCCTACGAGCAGTACTTC. This sequence encodes CASSFSLAYEQYF.

The chain combines TRBV18 with TRBJ2-7, with TRBD1 as a possible D gene (5 bases). This CDR3 spans 14 amino acids. Per germline, CDR1 KGHSH and CDR2 LQKENI. V was cut by 3 bases and J by 6 bases, with 15 bases left in between. CDR3 in amino acids: CASSPGQGVGEQYF. The CDR3 nucleotides read TGTGCCAGCTCACCGGGTCAGGGTGTTGGCGAGCAGTACTTC.